This TCR beta chain was observed in a study of blood T cell repertoires in COVID-19. Germline V gene lookup returns CDR1 KGHDR and CDR2 SFDVKD. The CDR3 loop spans 11 amino acids. The V and J ends lost 9 bases and 8 bases respectively, with 11 bases between them. Assay used: immunoSEQ multiplex PCR; TCRdb lists only in-frame clones, some missing. Of a few hundred thousand clones in the sample, around nine tenths were seen once. The sequenced sample was PBMCs or T cells enriched from blood (not recorded which). The rearrangement links TRBV24-1 to TRBJ2-3, with D unclear. This TCR came from a woman between 50 and 59 years old with acute COVID-19. The CDR3 coding sequence is TGTGCCACCTCGGCTAGAGGTACGCAGTATTTT. This sequence encodes CATSARGTQYF.